The TCR beta chain described here comes from a study of shared clonotypes between healthy human individuals. Findings of the study overall: Clonotype sharing levels among donors were expected to vary with sequencing depth. A handful of donors showed sharing of 4.5% to 5% of naive CD4 clonotypes.

Assay execution took place at the deep level. The genomic DNA of each subset was split evenly across several immunoSEQ plates. Produced via immunoSEQ multiplex PCR; TCRdb's table is partial and in-frame only. The sample records roughly 2,300,000 clones, approximately 90% being singletons. Looked up from germline, CDR1 is MDHEN and CDR2 is SYDVKM. The length of the CDR3 is 15 residues. After removal of 5 bases from V and 7 bases from J, the junction contained 10 bases not matched to a gene. Notes on this clone: Antigen specificity is unknown.

The chain recombines TRBV28 with TRBJ2-1; 8 bases are a match to TRBD2. This TCR was recovered from a man aged 18 to 35 in good health. Some clones in this sample may be carry-over from other donors' samples. Sequencing used naive CD4+ T cells from PBMCs. The subset here: CD45RA+ positively selected. The CDR3 loop reads CASSPPGGARNEQFF. CDR3 coding DNA: TGTGCCAGCAGTCCCCCCGGGGGGGCAAGGAATGAGCAGTTCTTC.